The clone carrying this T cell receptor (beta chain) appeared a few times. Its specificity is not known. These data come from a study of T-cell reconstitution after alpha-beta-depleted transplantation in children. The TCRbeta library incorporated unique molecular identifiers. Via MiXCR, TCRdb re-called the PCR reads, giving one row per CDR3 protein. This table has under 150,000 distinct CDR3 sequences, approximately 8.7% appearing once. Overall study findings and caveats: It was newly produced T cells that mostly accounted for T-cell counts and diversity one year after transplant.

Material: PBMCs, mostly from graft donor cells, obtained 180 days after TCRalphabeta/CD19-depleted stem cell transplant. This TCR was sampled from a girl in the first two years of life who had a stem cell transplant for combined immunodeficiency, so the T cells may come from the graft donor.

In DNA form, the CDR3 reads TGCAGCGTTGAAGGGGCTAGCGGCCCCTCCTACAATGAGCAGTTCTTC. Translated, it gives CSVEGASGPSYNEQFF. This chain joins TRBV29-1 and TRBJ2-1; TRBD2 agrees at 7 bases. V shed 1 base, J shed 0 bases, and the junction held 6 bases outside the gene matches. The CDR3 covers 16 residues. Germline CDR1 reads SQVTM; CDR2 reads ANQGSEA.